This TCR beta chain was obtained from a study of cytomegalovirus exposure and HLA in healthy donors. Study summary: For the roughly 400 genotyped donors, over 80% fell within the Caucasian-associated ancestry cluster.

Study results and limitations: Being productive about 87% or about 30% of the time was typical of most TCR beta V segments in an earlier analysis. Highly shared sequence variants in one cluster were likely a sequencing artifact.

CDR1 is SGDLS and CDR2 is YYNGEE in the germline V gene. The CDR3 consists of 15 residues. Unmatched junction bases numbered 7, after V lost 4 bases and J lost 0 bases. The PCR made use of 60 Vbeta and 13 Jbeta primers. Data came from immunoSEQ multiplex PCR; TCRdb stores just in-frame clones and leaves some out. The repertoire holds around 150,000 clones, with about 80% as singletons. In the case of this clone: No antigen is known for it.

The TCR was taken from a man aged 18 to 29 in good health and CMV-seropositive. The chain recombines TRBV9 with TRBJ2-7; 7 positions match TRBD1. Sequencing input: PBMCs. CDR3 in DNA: TGTGCCAGCAGCATCGGACAGGCGTTCTCCTACGAGCAGTACTTC. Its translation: CASSIGQAFSYEQYF.